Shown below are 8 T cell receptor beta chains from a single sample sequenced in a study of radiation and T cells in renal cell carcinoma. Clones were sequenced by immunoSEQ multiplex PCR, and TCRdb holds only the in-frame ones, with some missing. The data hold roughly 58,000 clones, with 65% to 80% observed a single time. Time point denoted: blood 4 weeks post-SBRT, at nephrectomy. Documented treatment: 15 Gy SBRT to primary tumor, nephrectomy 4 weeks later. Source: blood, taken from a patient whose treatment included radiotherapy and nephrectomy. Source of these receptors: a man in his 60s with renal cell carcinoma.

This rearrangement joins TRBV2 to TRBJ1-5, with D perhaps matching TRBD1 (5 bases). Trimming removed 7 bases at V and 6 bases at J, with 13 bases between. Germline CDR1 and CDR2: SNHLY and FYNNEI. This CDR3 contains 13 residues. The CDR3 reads CASIGGVGQPQHF. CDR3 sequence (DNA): TGTGCCAGCATCGGGGGAGTCGGTCAGCCCCAGCATTTT. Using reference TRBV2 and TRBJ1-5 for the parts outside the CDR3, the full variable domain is EPEVTQTPSHQVTQMGQEVILRCVPISNHLYFYWYRQILGQKVEFLVSFYNNEISEKSEIFDDQFSVERPDGSNFTLKIRSTKLEDSAMYFCASIGGVGQPQHFGDGTRLSIL.

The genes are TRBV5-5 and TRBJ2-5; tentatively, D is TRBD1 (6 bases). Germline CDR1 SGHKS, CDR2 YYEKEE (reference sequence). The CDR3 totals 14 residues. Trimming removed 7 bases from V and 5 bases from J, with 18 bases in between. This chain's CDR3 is CASGTLTPGETQYF. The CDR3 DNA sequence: TGTGCCAGCGGGACACTCACACCTGGGGAGACCCAGTACTTC.

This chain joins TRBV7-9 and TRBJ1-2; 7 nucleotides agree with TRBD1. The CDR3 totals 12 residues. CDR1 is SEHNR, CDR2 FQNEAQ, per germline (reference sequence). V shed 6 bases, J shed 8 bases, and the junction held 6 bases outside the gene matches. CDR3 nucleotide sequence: TGTGCCAGCAGTCCCCAGGGGGGCGGCTACACCTTC. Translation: CASSPQGGGYTF. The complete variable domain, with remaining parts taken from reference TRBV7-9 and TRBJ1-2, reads DTGVSQNPRHKITKRGQNVTFRCDPISEHNRLYWYRQTLGQGPEFLTYFQNEAQLEKSRLLSDRFSAERPKGSFSTLEIQRTEQGDSAMYLCASSPQGGGYTFGSGTRLTVV.

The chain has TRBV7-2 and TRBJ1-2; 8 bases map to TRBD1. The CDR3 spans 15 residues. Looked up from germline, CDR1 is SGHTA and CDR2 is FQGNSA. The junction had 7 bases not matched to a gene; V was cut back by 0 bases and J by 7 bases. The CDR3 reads CASSLADAGGSGYTF. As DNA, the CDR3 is TGTGCCAGCAGCTTAGCTGATGCAGGGGGCTCTGGCTACACCTTC.

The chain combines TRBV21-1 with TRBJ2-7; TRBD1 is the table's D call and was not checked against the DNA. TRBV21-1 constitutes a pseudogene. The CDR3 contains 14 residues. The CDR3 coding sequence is TGTGCCAGCAGCAAATATCAAAGGGGCCACGAGCAGTACTTC. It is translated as CASSKYQRGHEQYF.

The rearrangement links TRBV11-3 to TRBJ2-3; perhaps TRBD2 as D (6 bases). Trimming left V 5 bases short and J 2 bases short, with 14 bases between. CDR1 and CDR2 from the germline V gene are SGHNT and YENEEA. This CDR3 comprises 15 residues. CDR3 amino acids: CASSRAGSDTDTQYF. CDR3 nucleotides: TGTGCCAGCAGCCGAGCGGGCTCTGACACAGATACGCAGTATTTT.

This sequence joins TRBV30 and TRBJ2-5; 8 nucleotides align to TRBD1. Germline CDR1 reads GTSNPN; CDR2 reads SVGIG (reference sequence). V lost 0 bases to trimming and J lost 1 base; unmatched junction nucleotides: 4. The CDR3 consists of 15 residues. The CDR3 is CAWSVLDRAQETQYF. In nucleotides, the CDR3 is TGTGCCTGGAGTGTACTGGACAGGGCCCAAGAGACCCAGTACTTC. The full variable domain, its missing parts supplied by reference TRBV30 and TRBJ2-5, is SQTIHQWPATLVQPVGSPLSLECTVEGTSNPNLYWYRQAAGRGLQLLFYSVGIGQISSEVPQNLSASRPQDRQFILSSKKLLLSDSGFYLCAWSVLDRAQETQYFGPGTRLLVL.

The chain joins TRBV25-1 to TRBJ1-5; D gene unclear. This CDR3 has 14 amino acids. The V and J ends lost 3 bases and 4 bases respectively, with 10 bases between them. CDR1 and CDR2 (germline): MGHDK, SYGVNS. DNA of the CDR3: TGTGCCAGCAGTGATGTGGGAAAAAATCAGCCCCAGCATTTT. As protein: CASSDVGKNQPQHF. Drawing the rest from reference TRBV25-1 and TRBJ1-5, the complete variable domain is EADIYQTPRYLVIGTGKKITLECSQTMGHDKMYWYQQDPGMELHLIHYSYGVNSTEKGDLSSESTVSRIRTEHFPLTLESARPSHTSQYLCASSDVGKNQPQHFGDGTRLSIL.